This entry features one TCR beta chain sequence. Its specificity is unknown. Germline V gene data show CDR1 as DFQATT and CDR2 as SNEGSKA (reference sequence). CDR3 length equals 11 residues. The V end was cut by 7 bases, the J end by 8 bases, with 12 bases between. This sample is part of a study of response to subunit inactivated influenza vaccine. Findings of the study overall: The authors suggested that few new T cells are recruited per seasonal influenza vaccination.

TCRdb re-derived calls from the RT-PCR reads in MiXCR, one entry per CDR3 protein. The repertoire holds hundreds of thousands of distinct CDR3 sequences, approximately 7.6% seen once, with about an eighth in the top ten. This clonotype was sampled from a man aged 50-75 years who received an inactivated influenza vaccine. This rearrangement joins TRBV20-1 to TRBJ2-1; D is unresolved. Sequenced here: PBMCs from blood, sampled approximately 25 months after vaccination. The DNA for the CDR3 is TGCAGTGGTCGCATGATCGATGAGCAGTTCTTC. The encoded protein is CSGRMIDEQFF.